The following is a T cell receptor beta chain sequence with its context. The antigen remains unidentified. This specimen belongs to a study of identical twins. Healthy Caucasians, and only they, were the donors. TCRdb re-derived calls from the 5' RACE reads in MiXCR, one entry per CDR3 protein. The repertoire has more than 350,000 distinct CDR3 sequences, 9% of them found once; the top ten carry 8% to 10%. Findings and limits, study-wide: The study drew conclusions from cross-sectional statistical analysis, not from following the same donors. Researchers caution that invariant MAIT and iNKT cells could partly confound zero-insertion analyses.

The CDR3 is 13 amino acids. Germline CDR1 and CDR2: DFQATT and SNEGSKA (reference sequence). The TCR was taken from a woman between 50 and 59 years old in good health. Sequenced input: naive T cells sorted from blood. This rearrangement joins TRBV20-1 to TRBJ2-2; 9 bases fit TRBD2. CDR3 loop: CKGAGGYTGELFF. The CDR3 nucleotides read TGCAAGGGGGCGGGAGGGTATACCGGGGAGCTGTTTTTT.